The rows below give T cell receptor beta chains drawn from one sample of a study of T-cell memory formation after mild COVID-19. One entry per CDR3 protein results from TCRdb running MiXCR on the 5' RACE reads. This sample has about 560,000 distinct CDR3 sequences, with about a sixth found just once. Sequences were obtained from PBMCs or a T cell subset sorted from them (not recorded which). These receptors all come from an adult woman who had mild COVID-19 (a few samples of this study predate the infection). Cell type and time point are not known. Each CDR3 is given without its conserved first and last residue. Clone size is stated in some rows and not others, as once, few, many or a class when expanded.

clone_size j_call v_call cdr3_aa
. TRBJ1-1 TRBV29-1 SVVANTEAF
many TRBJ2-7 TRBV20-1 SATFKGQGNYEQY
few TRBJ2-7 TRBV7-9 ASSSWTASYEQY
few TRBJ2-7 TRBV14 ASSQDWVAHEQY
. TRBJ2-1 TRBV18 ASSPVAGVGNEQF
few TRBJ2-2 TRBV9 ASSLIAGAAGELF
. TRBJ1-5 TRBV29-1 SVEGGGGQPQH
. TRBJ2-7 TRBV6-5 ASWTASYEQY
few TRBJ2-7 TRBV6-2/TRBV6-3 ASSYGLLSYEQY
. TRBJ2-5 TRBV10-3 ATRQGPQETQY
few TRBJ2-3 TRBV27 ASGRGVWADTQY
few TRBJ2-2 TRBV10-3 AIQAANTGELF
. TRBJ2-1 TRBV5-6 ASSWGWISRNEQF
. TRBJ2-7 TRBV5-6 ASRHRVGMGEQY
. TRBJ1-1 TRBV5-5 ASSRGGVDTEAF
. TRBJ1-2 TRBV6-5 ASSVKAGANYGYT
. TRBJ2-7 TRBV20-1 SAYRGAGYEQY
many TRBJ2-7 TRBV12-3/TRBV12-4 ASSLAGDEQY
. TRBJ2-7 TRBV7-3 ASSLNPSIGEQY
few TRBJ2-1 TRBV24-1 ATSEGSSYNEQF
. TRBJ2-2 TRBV7-9 AIDAGVPGELF
. TRBJ1-4 TRBV3-1 ASSPLSSTRTTNEKLF
. TRBJ1-2 TRBV18 ASSPLDREYGYT
. TRBJ2-7 TRBV7-3 ASSASGAGSEQY
few TRBJ2-7 TRBV11-2 ASSYGAGPNYEQY
. TRBJ1-1 TRBV24-1 ATSDLRTVQGAF
. TRBJ2-7 TRBV20-1 SAITGGDFSEQY
. TRBJ2-1 TRBV5-1 ASSLELGSGGVMDEQF
many TRBJ2-1 TRBV20-1 SATHYRQPDNEQF
few TRBJ2-3 TRBV9 ASSVATGGDTQY
few TRBJ2-7 TRBV9 ASSVLPGHLYEQY
. TRBJ2-1 TRBV3-1 ASSQDQGYNEQF
. TRBJ1-5 TRBV12-3/TRBV12-4 ASSLTPGGSQPQH
. TRBJ2-1 TRBV27 ASSFSRLSRKPNEQF
. TRBJ2-7 TRBV6-1 ASRRLGYEQY
. TRBJ1-1 TRBV6-5 ASSPDGSHEAF
. TRBJ2-5 TRBV7-2 ASSVPGTSGKTQY
. TRBJ1-1 TRBV6-6 ASNTRPQGASEAF
. TRBJ1-4 TRBV6-1 ASSELQGTKKLF
. TRBJ1-4 TRBV7-2 ASSSIDRVGANEKLF
. TRBJ1-1 TRBV5-1 ASSLAGGSNEAF